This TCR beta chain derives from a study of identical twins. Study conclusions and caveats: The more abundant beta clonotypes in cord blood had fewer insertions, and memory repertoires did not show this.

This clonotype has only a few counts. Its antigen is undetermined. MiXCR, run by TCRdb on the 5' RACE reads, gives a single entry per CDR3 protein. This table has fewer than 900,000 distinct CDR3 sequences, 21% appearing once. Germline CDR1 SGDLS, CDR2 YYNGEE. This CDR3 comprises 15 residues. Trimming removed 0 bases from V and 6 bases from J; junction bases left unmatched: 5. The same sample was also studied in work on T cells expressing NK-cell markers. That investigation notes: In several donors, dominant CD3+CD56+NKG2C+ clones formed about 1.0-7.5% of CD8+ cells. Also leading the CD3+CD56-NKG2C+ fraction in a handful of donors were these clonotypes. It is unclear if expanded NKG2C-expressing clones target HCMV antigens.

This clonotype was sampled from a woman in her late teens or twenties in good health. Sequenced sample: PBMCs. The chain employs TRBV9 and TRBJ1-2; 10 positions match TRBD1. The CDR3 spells CASSVGQGASHGYTF. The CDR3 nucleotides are TGTGCCAGCAGCGTAGGACAGGGGGCGTCTCATGGCTACACCTTC.